The TCR beta chain under discussion was sequenced for a study of vaccination effects on CD4 cells after COVID-19. Measured with immunoSEQ multiplex PCR; TCRdb has only the in-frame clones, and not every one. The sample has roughly 75,000 clones, approximately 70% seen once; the top ten hold approximately 4%. Ahead of sequencing, the ViraFEST assay grew antigen-specific CD4+ T cells using viral peptide pools. Cells that had been cultured for roughly 9 days were the source of isolated CD4+ T cells. In the vaccine recipients, nucleocapsid antibodies were negative and there was no prior SARS-CoV-2 infection. Overall study findings and caveats: Long after vaccination, the clones induced by infection and by vaccine shrank markedly in size.

This CDR3 has 15 amino acids. CDR1 is KGHSH and CDR2 is LQKENI in the germline V gene. After removal of 4 bases from V and 4 bases from J, the junction contained 5 bases not matched to a gene. Concerning this clone itself: Its specificity is not known.

Sequenced here: CD4+ T cells from PBMCs cultured with HCoV-OC43 spike peptides, sampled before COVID-19 vaccination. The subset here: HCoV-OC43 spike overlapping peptide pool stimulation. The rearrangement uses TRBV18 and TRBJ2-1; 9 positions agree with TRBD2. The sequence derives from a human donor who received a COVID-19 vaccine. The CDR3 here is CASSQSGGQYNEQFF. The CDR3 bases are TGTGCCAGCTCACAGAGCGGGGGGCAATACAATGAGCAGTTCTTC.